These T cell receptor beta chains were read from a single sample in a study of T cells in Graves' hyperthyroidism and ophthalmopathy. From the multiplex PCR reads, TCRdb called clonotypes with MiXCR, one entry per CDR3 protein. This sample has more than 500,000 distinct CDR3 sequences, with 15% to 20% found just once. Specimen: blood. These TCRs come from a woman aged 25 to 39 with Graves' ophthalmopathy. Both conserved end residues are part of each CDR3. A D gene is named only where the DNA matches it firmly. Some rows mark clone size as missing; the rest say once, few, many or name a class of expanded clone.

. TRBJ1-4 many TRBV5-1 13 TGCGCCAGCATGGAGGCAACTAATGAAAAACTGTTTTTT CASMEATNEKLFF
. TRBJ2-7 many TRBV6-1 14 TGTGCCAGCAGTGAGACCGGGACCCTCTACGAGCAGTACTTC CASSETGTLYEQYF
TRBD2 TRBJ2-3 many TRBV20-1 17 TGCAGTGCTAGAGCGCCCTCGGGACTAGCGGGGGGGGGTACGCAGTATTTT CSARAPSGLAGGGTQYF
. TRBJ2-1 many TRBV30 11 TGTGCCTGGAGCCGCCACAATGAGCAGTTCTTC CAWSRHNEQFF
. TRBJ1-2 many TRBV9 14 TGTGCCAGCAGCGTTAGGACGTTAGGGGATGGCTACACCTTC CASSVRTLGDGYTF
TRBD2 TRBJ2-5 many TRBV25-1 16 TGTGCCAGCAGTGAGGGACTAGCGGGAGACGGAGAGACCCAGTACTTC CASSEGLAGDGETQYF
. TRBJ2-4 few TRBV27 15 TGTGCCAGCAGTTTAGGAGGCTTTGCCAAAAACATTCAGTACTTC CASSLGGFAKNIQYF
. TRBJ2-5 few TRBV6-1 14 TGTGCCAGCTGGGCGGGACTGATACAAGAGACCCAGTACTTC CASWAGLIQETQYF
TRBD2 TRBJ2-1 few TRBV20-1 15 TGCAGTGCGCTTCTAGGCGGGAGGAGGGGCAATGAGCAGTTCTTC CSALLGGRRGNEQFF
. TRBJ1-1 few TRBV10-3 16 TGTGCCATCAGTGAGTACGGAGGGCAGGGAGGCACTGAAGCTTTCTTT CAISEYGGQGGTEAFF
TRBD2 TRBJ2-7 . TRBV19 15 TGTGCCAGTAGTATAGTAACTAGCGAGTGGTACGAGCAGTACTTC CASSIVTSEWYEQYF
. TRBJ1-1 few TRBV5-1 14 TGCGCCAGCAGCGCGGGGGGGGCCGGCACTGAAGCTTTCTTT CASSAGGAGTEAFF
. TRBJ2-1 . TRBV6-2/TRBV6-3 15 TGTGCCAGCAGTAGAGGGGCTCACCATTCCAATGAGCAGTTCTTC CASSRGAHHSNEQFF
. TRBJ2-7 . TRBV20-1 12 TGCAGTGCTGCCGACCCCCCCTACGAGCAGTACTTC CSAADPPYEQYF
. TRBJ1-4 . TRBV6-1 14 TGTGCCAGCAGGGTGGGGGGAGGAAATGAAAAACTGTTTTTT CASRVGGGNEKLFF
. TRBJ1-2 . TRBV24-1 14 TGTGCCACCAGTGATCCAGGGGTCAACTATGGCTACACCTTC CATSDPGVNYGYTF
. TRBJ2-7 many TRBV20-1 12 TGCAGTGCTAGAAGCCCGGAGTACGAGCAGTACTTC CSARSPEYEQYF
. TRBJ2-1 few TRBV5-1 16 TGCGCCAGCAGCTTTAGCGGAGGAATCTCCTACAATGAGCAGTTCTTC CASSFSGGISYNEQFF
TRBD1 TRBJ1-5 many TRBV12-3/TRBV12-4 14 TGTGCCAGCAGTCGGACAGGGGCAGGGCAGCCCCAGCATTTT CASSRTGAGQPQHF
. TRBJ1-2 . TRBV27 15 TGTGCCAGCAGTCTTTACAGGGATAGGGGCTATGGCTACACCTTC CASSLYRDRGYGYTF
TRBD1 TRBJ1-1 . TRBV5-1 14 TGCGCCAGCAGCTTTAACAGGGGAGAACAAGGAGCTTTCTTT CASSFNRGEQGAFF
TRBD1 TRBJ2-1 many TRBV30 15 TGTGCCTGGAGTGAGCGGGACAGGGGCTACAATGAGCAGTTCTTC CAWSERDRGYNEQFF
TRBD2 TRBJ2-3 few TRBV7-2 18 TGTGCCAGCAGCCCCCGTAAACTAGCGGGAGGCGCGGGAGATACGCAGTATTTT CASSPRKLAGGAGDTQYF
TRBD1 TRBJ2-7 many TRBV11-1 15 TGTGCCAGCAGCGACCGGGACAGGGGTCCCTACGAGCAGTACTTC CASSDRDRGPYEQYF
. TRBJ1-3 many TRBV3-1 16 TGTGCCAGCAGCCAAGTGGGACCGACCTCTGGAAACACCATATATTTT CASSQVGPTSGNTIYF
TRBD2 TRBJ2-7 few TRBV14 14 TGTGCCAGCAGCACCCTAGCGGGAGGGCCCGAGCAGTACTTC CASSTLAGGPEQYF
TRBD2 TRBJ2-7 . TRBV7-2 17 TGTGCCAGCAGCTTAGCGGGAGGGCCTCGGTTACTCTACGAGCAGTACTTC CASSLAGGPRLLYEQYF
. TRBJ2-1 many TRBV7-2 13 TGTGCCAGCAGCGTGGGAGAAGGCGGGATAGGGTTCTTC CASSVGEGGIGFF
TRBD2 TRBJ2-2 . TRBV15 19 TGTGCCACCAGCAGAGATAAGGGACTAGCGGGAGGGCCAAACGGGGAGCTGTTTTTT CATSRDKGLAGGPNGELFF
. TRBJ2-3 . TRBV28 16 TGTGCCAGCAGCCGGATGGGGGCAGGGCGCACAGATACGCAGTATTTT CASSRMGAGRTDTQYF
. TRBJ2-1 . TRBV6-4 15 TGTGCCAGCAGTGTGTCGGAGAGTAGGGAGAGTGAGCAGTTCTTC CASSVSESRESEQFF
TRBD1 TRBJ1-5 many TRBV20-1 13 TGCAGTGCGGGACGACAGGGGTATCAGCCCCAGCATTTT CSAGRQGYQPQHF
TRBD2 TRBJ2-3 . TRBV4-3 15 TGCGCCAGCAAAAAGGGTGGCGGGAGAGAGGATACGCAGTATTTT CASKKGGGREDTQYF
. TRBJ1-2 many TRBV12-3/TRBV12-4 14 TGTGCCAGCAGTCAGCCGGGACGGATCTATGGCTACACCTTC CASSQPGRIYGYTF
TRBD2 TRBJ2-2 many TRBV7-9 14 TGTGCCAGCAGGGCTAGCGGGAACACCGGGGAGCTGTTTTTT CASRASGNTGELFF
. TRBJ2-1 few TRBV6-2/TRBV6-3 17 TGTGCCAGCAGTTCGTGGAAGGGGAGGGACACCTACAATGAGCAGTTCTTC CASSSWKGRDTYNEQFF
. TRBJ1-6 . TRBV28 13 TGTGCCAGCAGTCCCCCCGGTAATTCACCCCTCCACTTT CASSPPGNSPLHF
. TRBJ2-3 many TRBV6-1 12 TGTGCCACCCGAAGGTCGCGAGATACGCAGTATTTT CATRRSRDTQYF
TRBD1 TRBJ2-2 . TRBV6-1 14 TGTGCCAGCAGTCCGGACAGGGGGCCCGGGGAGCTGTTTTTT CASSPDRGPGELFF
TRBD2 TRBJ2-5 . TRBV7-3 16 TGTGCCAGCAGCTCTCAAGGGCCGCGGGAGCAGGAGACCCAGTACTTC CASSSQGPREQETQYF
TRBD1 TRBJ1-2 many TRBV11-2 15 TGTGCCAGCAGCACCGGGACAGGGGGTCCAGGAGGCTACACCTTC CASSTGTGGPGGYTF
TRBD2 TRBJ2-2 . TRBV28 20 TGTGCCAGCAGCCAAGGGTTCCTAATAAGACTAGCGGGGAGGCCCGGGGAGCTGTTTTTT CASSQGFLIRLAGRPGELFF
. TRBJ2-1 many TRBV7-3 16 TGTGCCAGCAGCGGAGCTAAGGGTAGCTCCTACAATGAGCAGTTCTTC CASSGAKGSSYNEQFF
. TRBJ1-4 many TRBV20-1 13 TGCAGTGCTCCCTATAATTACGGTGAAAAACTGTTTTTT CSAPYNYGEKLFF
TRBD2 TRBJ2-1 many TRBV20-1 16 TGCAGTGCACAACCGGGACTAGCGGTCTCCTACAATGAGCAGTTCTTC CSAQPGLAVSYNEQFF
. TRBJ2-7 few TRBV4-3 17 TGCGCCAGCAGCCAAGACGCAGCGCACCGTTCCTCCTACGAGCAGTACTTC CASSQDAAHRSSYEQYF
. TRBJ2-1 many TRBV7-2 16 TGTGCCAGCAGCTCGCCTGCCGGGGGGCTACGCAATGAGCAGTTCTTC CASSSPAGGLRNEQFF
TRBD1 TRBJ2-1 many TRBV28 17 TGTGCCAGCAGTCCTACAAACAGGGGGCCGACCTACAATGAGCAGTTCTTC CASSPTNRGPTYNEQFF
. TRBJ2-7 many TRBV28 13 TGTGCCAGTAACTGGGCGGGAAGTGGGGAGCAGTACTTC CASNWAGSGEQYF
. TRBJ2-1 few TRBV12-3/TRBV12-4 16 TGTGCCAGCGGAGGACGACCCTTCGGCACCTACAATGAGCAGTTCTTC CASGGRPFGTYNEQFF
TRBD2 TRBJ2-3 few TRBV10-1 16 TGCGCCAGCAGTGGAAGACTAGCGGGAGGACCTAATACGCAGTATTTT CASSGRLAGGPNTQYF
. TRBJ1-2 many TRBV29-1 14 TGCAGCGTTGTCCGGGCATCGGCTAACTATGGCTACACCTTC CSVVRASANYGYTF
. TRBJ2-3 few TRBV28 14 TGTGCCAGCACTCCCCCGGCGCGCACAGATACGCAGTATTTT CASTPPARTDTQYF
. TRBJ1-2 many TRBV28 11 TGTGCCAGCAGTTTCGGGGGAGGCTACACCTTC CASSFGGGYTF
TRBD1 TRBJ2-3 few TRBV5-1 15 TGCGCCAGCAGCTTGGACAGGGGAGACACAGATACGCAGTATTTT CASSLDRGDTDTQYF
. TRBJ2-4 . TRBV28 13 TGTGCCAGCAGTGAATTTAGGAAAGACATTCAGTACTTC CASSEFRKDIQYF
. TRBJ2-1 many TRBV6-1 13 TGTGCCAGCCAACGTGGCCGCTGGGATGAGCAGTTCTTC CASQRGRWDEQFF
. TRBJ2-2 few TRBV5-1 15 TGCGCCAGCAGCAAGGACGCATACAACACCGGGGAGCTGTTTTTT CASSKDAYNTGELFF
. TRBJ1-5 . TRBV7-2 11 TGTGCCAGCAGCCCTAGGCGGCCCCAGCATTTT CASSPRRPQHF
TRBD1 TRBJ2-2 few TRBV29-1 14 TGCAGCGTTGGGGACAGGGCGAACACCGGGGAGCTGTTTTTT CSVGDRANTGELFF